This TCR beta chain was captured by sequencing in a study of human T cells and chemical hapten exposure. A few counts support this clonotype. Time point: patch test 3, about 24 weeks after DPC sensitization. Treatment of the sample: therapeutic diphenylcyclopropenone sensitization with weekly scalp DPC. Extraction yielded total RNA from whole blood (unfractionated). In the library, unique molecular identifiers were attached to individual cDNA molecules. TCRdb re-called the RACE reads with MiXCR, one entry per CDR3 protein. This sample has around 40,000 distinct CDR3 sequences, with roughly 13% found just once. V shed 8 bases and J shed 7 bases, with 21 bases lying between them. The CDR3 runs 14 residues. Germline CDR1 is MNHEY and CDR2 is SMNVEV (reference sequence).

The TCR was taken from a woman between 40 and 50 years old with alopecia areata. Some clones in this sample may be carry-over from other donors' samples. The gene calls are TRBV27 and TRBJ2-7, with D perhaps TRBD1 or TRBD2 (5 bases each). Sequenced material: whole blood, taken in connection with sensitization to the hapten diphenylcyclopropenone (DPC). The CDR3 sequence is CASVDSQPGGEQYF. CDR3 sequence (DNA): TGTGCCAGCGTCGACAGCCAACCAGGCGGGGAGCAGTACTTC.